The subject of this entry is one T cell receptor (beta chain). Its antigen is not known. The germline V and J ends were trimmed by 6 bases and 6 bases, with 14 bases remaining between them. Germline V gene lookup returns CDR1 LNHDA and CDR2 SQIVND (reference sequence). The CDR3 is made up of 13 amino acids. The data were taken from a study of vaccination and CD4 T cells after COVID-19. Treatment described: roughly ten-day PBMC culture with coronavirus spike peptide pools or control peptides (ViraFEST assay). The Oncomine TCR Beta short-read assay was what sequenced the DNA obtained from cultured CD4+ T cells. From the PCR reads, TCRdb called clonotypes with MiXCR, one entry per CDR3 protein. The table records about 15,000 distinct CDR3 sequences, approximately 39% of them present only once.

The TCR originated in a human donor who had recovered from COVID-19. The sequencing here drew on CD4+ T cells from blood, cultured in vitro, taken before SARS-CoV-2 vaccination. The rearrangement joins TRBV19 to TRBJ1-2; D is perhaps TRBD1 (5 bases). The CDR3 sequence: CASSLSLGDGYTF. CDR3 DNA sequence: TGTGCCAGTAGCCTCTCACTGGGGGATGGCTACACCTTC.